This TCR beta chain was captured by sequencing in a study of identical twins. Healthy Caucasians, and only they, were the donors. Unique molecular identifiers were present on the cDNA, which also gained a universal primer site by template switching. One entry per CDR3 protein results from TCRdb running MiXCR on the 5' RACE reads. The table lists about 240,000 distinct CDR3 sequences, 7.5% of them singletons, with 5% to 6% in the top ten. Findings and limits, study-wide: Carriage of fewer insertions was seen in abundant cord blood beta clonotypes, whereas memory repertoires showed none.

Many counts were recorded for this clonotype. Antigen specificity is unknown. This CDR3 spans 15 amino acids. Trimming took 1 base from V and 6 from J; bases not matched to a gene: 7. Germline values: CDR1 SGHRS, CDR2 YFSETQ. The same specimen was also included in a second study, on yellow fever vaccine responses in identical twins. In that study: Twins' T cell vaccine responses reportedly looked partly convergent, partly personalized.

This receptor was obtained from a woman under 30 in good health. The material sequenced was CD8+ T cells sorted from blood. V usage is TRBV5-1 and J usage is TRBJ2-1; TRBD2 matches 7 bases. CDR3 bases: TGCGCCAGCAGCTTGTTTGACGGGACTACCAATGAGCAGTTCTTC. It codes for CASSLFDGTTNEQFF.